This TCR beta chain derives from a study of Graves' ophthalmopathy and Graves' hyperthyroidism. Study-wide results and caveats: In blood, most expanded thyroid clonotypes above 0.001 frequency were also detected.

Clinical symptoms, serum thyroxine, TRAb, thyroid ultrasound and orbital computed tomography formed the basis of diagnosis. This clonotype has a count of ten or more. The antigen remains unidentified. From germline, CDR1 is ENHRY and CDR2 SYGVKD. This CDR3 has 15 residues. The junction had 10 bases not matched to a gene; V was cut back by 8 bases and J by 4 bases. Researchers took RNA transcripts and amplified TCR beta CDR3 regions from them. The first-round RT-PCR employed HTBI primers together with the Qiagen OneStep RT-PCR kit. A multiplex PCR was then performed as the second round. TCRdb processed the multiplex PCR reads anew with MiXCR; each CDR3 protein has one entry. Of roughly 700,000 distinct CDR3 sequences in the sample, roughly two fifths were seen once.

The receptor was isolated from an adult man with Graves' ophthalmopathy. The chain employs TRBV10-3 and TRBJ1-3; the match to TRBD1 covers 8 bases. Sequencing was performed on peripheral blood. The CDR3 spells CAIEDRVSAGNTIYF. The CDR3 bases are TGTGCCATCGAGGACAGGGTTTCGGCAGGAAACACCATATATTTT.